These T cell receptor beta chains were read from a single sample in a study of low-dose radiotherapy and immunotherapy resistance in tumors. TCRdb called the reads again in MiXCR, with one record for every CDR3 protein. This table has 40,000 to 65,000 distinct CDR3 sequences, approximately 35% appearing once. The material was PBMCs, obtained after low-dose radiotherapy plus immunotherapy. These receptors were obtained from a male donor with rectosigmoid adenocarcinoma. Each CDR3 is given with its conserved first and last residue. The order of the fields is D gene, V gene, clone size, CDR3 length, J gene, CDR3 protein, CDR3 DNA. The D gene is left open where the match is weak. Size tells how often a clone was seen (once, few, many) or the class of an expanded clone, and some rows leave it out.

-	TRBV10-1	many	12	TRBJ2-1	CASRPTRFEQFF	TGCGCCAGCAGGCCCACTAGGTTTGAGCAGTTCTTC
TRBD2	TRBV28	-	14	TRBJ2-5	CASSSRGGQETQYF	TGTGCCAGCAGTTCGCGGGGGGGGCAAGAGACCCAGTACTTC
TRBD1	TRBV30	few	14	TRBJ1-5	CAWSAGTGFGPQHF	TGTGCCTGGAGTGCCGGGACAGGGTTTGGGCCCCAGCATTTT
-	TRBV28	medium-sized	11	TRBJ1-1	CASSGGAGAFF	TGTGCCAGCAGTGGGGGTGCAGGGGCTTTCTTT
-	TRBV28	once	12	TRBJ1-1	CASSATQLGAFF	TGTGCCAGCAGTGCGACACAGCTAGGAGCTTTCTTT
TRBD1	TRBV11-2	-	14	TRBJ1-4	CASSYTGAGEKLFF	TGTGCCAGCAGCTATACAGGGGCCGGTGAAAAACTGTTTTTT
-	TRBV28	many	13	TRBJ1-2	CASSLLRDSGYTF	TGTGCCAGCAGTTTGTTACGGGATAGCGGCTACACCTTC
-	TRBV6-5	many	14	TRBJ1-1	CASSRAGTGTEAFF	TGTGCCAGCAGCCGGGCCGGGACCGGGACTGAAGCTTTCTTT
TRBD1	TRBV9	many	15	TRBJ2-7	CASSEQTGATYEQYF	TGTGCCAGCAGCGAACAGACAGGGGCAACCTACGAGCAGTACTTC
TRBD2	TRBV6-2/TRBV6-3	many	14	TRBJ2-3	CASRVRLATDTQYF	TGTGCCAGCAGGGTACGACTAGCTACAGATACGCAGTATTTT
-	TRBV7-2	few	14	TRBJ2-3	CASSLDKRTDTQYF	TGTGCCAGCAGCTTAGATAAACGCACAGATACGCAGTATTTT
-	TRBV3-1	once	15	TRBJ1-5	CASSQMGRGNQPQHF	TGTGCCAGCAGCCAAATGGGCCGGGGCAATCAGCCCCAGCATTTT
-	TRBV7-2	many	15	TRBJ2-1	CASSLRGSNYNEQFF	TGTGCCAGCAGCCTTCGGGGGAGCAACTACAATGAGCAGTTCTTC
-	TRBV6-2/TRBV6-3	many	15	TRBJ2-3	CASESGGKNTDTQYF	TGTGCCAGCGAATCCGGGGGAAAGAACACAGATACGCAGTATTTT
TRBD2	TRBV6-2/TRBV6-3	many	18	TRBJ2-5	CASRLSATSGRMRETQYF	TGTGCCAGCAGATTATCCGCGACTAGCGGGAGAATGAGAGAGACCCAGTACTTC
TRBD1	TRBV7-3	many	16	TRBJ1-6	CASSTIDRADNSPLHF	TGTGCCAGCAGCACTATCGACAGGGCTGATAATTCACCCCTCCACTTT
-	TRBV29-1	medium-sized	11	TRBJ2-1	CSAGPYNEQFF	TGCAGCGCAGGGCCCTACAATGAGCAGTTCTTC
-	TRBV20-1	many	14	TRBJ2-3	CSARDMRVGDTQYF	TGCAGTGCTAGAGATATGCGGGTCGGGGATACGCAGTATTTT
-	TRBV7-9	-	12	TRBJ2-1	CASSLLIHEQFF	TGTGCCAGCAGCTTACTGATCCATGAGCAGTTCTTC
TRBD1	TRBV3-1	-	11	TRBJ2-7	CASSPGGEQYF	TGTGCCAGCAGCCCAGGGGGCGAGCAGTACTTC
TRBD2	TRBV6-2/TRBV6-3	many	15	TRBJ2-1	CATSRSGSGKNEQFF	TGTGCCACCTCAAGGTCTGGTAGCGGGAAGAATGAGCAGTTCTTC
-	TRBV28	-	13	TRBJ1-3	CASYGRSGNTIYF	TGTGCCAGCTACGGCCGCTCTGGAAACACCATATATTTT
-	TRBV28	-	15	TRBJ2-7	CASSFRVGRSYEQYF	TGTGCCAGCAGCTTCCGGGTGGGCCGATCCTACGAGCAGTACTTC
-	TRBV5-4	-	16	TRBJ2-3	CASSLAGTQFADTQYF	TGTGCCAGCAGCTTGGCCGGGACCCAGTTCGCAGATACGCAGTATTTT
TRBD1	TRBV10-2	many	15	TRBJ2-5	CASIKGGTGQETQYF	TGCGCCAGCATTAAGGGGGGGACAGGGCAAGAGACCCAGTACTTC
TRBD2	TRBV4-1	-	16	TRBJ2-2	CASSGAGGRAGGELFF	TGCGCCAGCAGCGGGGCGGGCGGGAGGGCCGGCGGGGAGCTGTTTTTT
-	TRBV4-1	many	16	TRBJ2-1	CASSPLPIGADNEQFF	TGCGCCAGCAGCCCGCTTCCCATAGGCGCGGACAATGAGCAGTTCTTC
-	TRBV14	once	13	TRBJ1-6	CASSQDFGSPLHF	TGTGCCAGCAGCCAAGATTTTGGTTCACCCCTCCACTTT
TRBD2	TRBV28	medium-sized	13	TRBJ2-7	CATRLGTNYEQYF	TGTGCCACCCGTTTGGGGACTAACTACGAGCAGTACTTC
TRBD1	TRBV7-9	few	13	TRBJ2-5	CASSQGAQETQYF	TGTGCCAGCAGCCAGGGGGCCCAAGAGACCCAGTACTTC
TRBD2	TRBV6-2/TRBV6-3	-	15	TRBJ2-3	CASSKLAVGGDTQYF	TGTGCCAGCAGCAAACTAGCGGTCGGCGGAGATACGCAGTATTTT